These 30 T cell receptor beta chains came from one sample sequenced in a study of memory CD4+ T cells and cytomegalovirus serostatus. Profiling relied on immunoSEQ multiplex PCR, and the TCRdb table lists in-frame clones only, not all of them. The sample holds roughly 86,000 clones, around 80% seen once. Single viable CD3+CD4+CD8-CD45RO+ cells were sorted as the memory CD4+ T cells. Material for sequencing was memory CD4+ T cells from blood. These receptors originate from an adult in good health and CMV-seropositive.

The V and J genes are TRBV7-2 and TRBJ2-2; no reliable D call. The V end lost 2 bases, the J end lost 8 bases, and 6 bases lay between the germline ends. This CDR3 is 12 amino acids long. Germline lookup yields CDR1 SGHTA and CDR2 FQGNSA. This CDR3 reads CASSLYWGELFF. The CDR3 DNA reads as TGTGCCAGCAGCTTATATTGGGGGGAGCTGTTTTTT.

J is TRBJ2-5 and V is TRBV5-4; 8 bases agree with TRBD2. Germline loops: CDR1 SGHNT, CDR2 YYREEE (reference sequence). The length of the CDR3 is 16 residues. With 4 bases clipped from V and 4 bases from J, the junction kept 12 bases outside the gene matches. In nucleotides, the CDR3 is TGTGCCAGCAGCCCGGGGGGGGAGACGGGTCCAGAGACCCAGTACTTC. Translated: CASSPGGETGPETQYF.

This rearrangement joins TRBV5-1 to TRBJ2-1; the D is unclear. CDR3 size: 13 residues. V was pared by 1 base and J by 4 bases, with 6 bases between. The germline V gene encodes CDR1 SGHRS and CDR2 YFSETQ. This CDR3 reads CASSLPLYNEQFF. The DNA of the CDR3 is TGCGCCAGCAGCTTGCCGCTATACAATGAGCAGTTCTTC.

CDR3 nucleotides: TGTGCCAGCAGCTTGGGAACAGGGACCTATGGCTACACCTTC. Its protein product is CASSLGTGTYGYTF. This chain connects TRBV5-6 to TRBJ1-2; D possibly corresponds to TRBD1 (6 bases). Between the trimmed V and J ends, which lost 0 bases and 4 bases, there was a span of 10 bases. There are 14 residues in the CDR3. Germline CDR1 is SGHDT and CDR2 is YYEEEE.

The CDR3 sequence: CASSPASADSYEQYF. The CDR3 DNA follows: TGTGCCAGCTCACCAGCTAGCGCCGACTCCTACGAGCAGTACTTC. The gene calls are TRBV18 and TRBJ2-7; D perhaps matches TRBD2 (6 bases). The CDR3 contains 15 residues. Deletions cut 2 bases from V and 0 bases from J, with 11 bases between. The germline V gene encodes CDR1 KGHSH and CDR2 LQKENI. The full variable domain, rest sourced from reference TRBV18 and TRBJ2-7, is NAGVMQNPRHLVRRRGQEARLRCSPMKGHSHVYWYRQLPEEGLKFMVYLQKENIIDESGMPKERFSAEFPKEGPSILRIQQVVRGDSAAYFCASSPASADSYEQYFGPGTRLTVT.

This chain joins TRBV5-6 and TRBJ2-1; TRBD2 matches 10 bases. Germline CDR1 and CDR2: SGHDT and YYEEEE. J lost 6 bases, V lost 4 bases, and 10 bases had no gene match. This CDR3 is 16 amino acids long. CDR3: CASSPPGTSVANEQFF. In DNA form, the CDR3 reads TGTGCCAGCAGCCCTCCCGGGACTAGCGTCGCCAATGAGCAGTTCTTC.

This chain joins TRBV28 and TRBJ1-1; D perhaps matches TRBD1 (5 bases). Trimming stripped 4 bases from V and 0 bases from J, with 15 bases between. The CDR3 is made up of 16 amino acids. The germline V gene has CDR1 MDHEN and CDR2 SYDVKM. This chain's CDR3 is CASSSTQGRMNTEAFF. CDR3 coding DNA: TGTGCCAGCAGTTCGACCCAGGGTCGGATGAACACTGAAGCTTTCTTT.

The CDR3 loop reads CASSKGRVEEPFF. The CDR3 nucleotides read TGTGCCAGCAGCAAGGGGCGGGTGGAAGAACCGTTCTTC. The chain combines TRBV7-2 with TRBJ2-1; the D gene could be TRBD1 or TRBD2 (5 bases each). There are 13 residues in the CDR3. V lost 5 bases to trimming and J lost 15 bases, with 20 bases between them. The V gene's germline CDR1 is SGHTA and CDR2 FQGNSA.

The rearrangement uses TRBV5-1 and TRBJ2-7, with 7 bases matching TRBD1. The CDR3 consists of 17 residues. Germline V gives CDR1 SGHRS, CDR2 YFSETQ. J was trimmed by 3 bases and V by 2 bases; bases with no gene match: 14. The CDR3 DNA reads as TGCGCCAGCAGCTTCCTCGGGACAGTAGGGCAAAACTACGAGCAGTACTTC. Its protein product is CASSFLGTVGQNYEQYF.

The gene calls are TRBV5-6 and TRBJ2-7; D is uncertain. The V gene's germline CDR1 is SGHDT and CDR2 YYEEEE. The CDR3 has 14 amino acids. Trimming took off 1 base at V and 0 bases at J, with 8 bases between the two ends. The CDR3: CASSLSHLSYEQYF. The DNA for the CDR3 is TGTGCCAGCAGCTTGAGCCACCTCTCCTACGAGCAGTACTTC. The full variable domain, with the rest looked up from reference TRBV5-6 and TRBJ2-7, is DAGVTQSPTHLIKTRGQQVTLRCSPKSGHDTVSWYQQALGQGPQFIFQYYEEEERQRGNFPDRFSGHQFPNYSSELNVNALLLGDSALYLCASSLSHLSYEQYFGPGTRLTVT.

This clone was detected only once. The chain combines TRBV30 with TRBJ2-5; tentatively, D is TRBD1 (6 bases). Gene TRBJ2-7 matches the end of the DNA better, so the J call may be wrong. Germline V lookup: CDR1 GTSNPN, CDR2 SVGIG (reference sequence). This CDR3 has 14 residues. In DNA form, the CDR3 reads TGTGCCTGGAGTGGGGGGACACTCCAATACGAGCAGTACTTC. Protein product: CAWSGGTLQYEQYF.

V gene TRBV7-9 combines with J gene TRBJ2-5; D unresolved. In germline, CDR1 is SEHNR, CDR2 FQNEAQ (reference sequence). Trimming stripped 3 bases from V and 2 bases from J, with 10 bases between. This CDR3 has 14 amino acids. Here the CDR3 DNA reads TGTGCCAGCAGCTTGGGGTCTGCTCAAGAGACCCAGTACTTC. Translated: CASSLGSAQETQYF.

The rearrangement uses TRBV7-2 and TRBJ2-1, with D maybe TRBD2 (6 bases). The germline gives CDR1 SGHTA, CDR2 FQGNSA. The CDR3 is made up of 15 amino acids. V was clipped by 5 bases and J by 10 bases, with 21 bases between them. The CDR3 DNA reads as TGTGCCAGCAGCAGACGACTAGAATTCACAATGGAGCAGTTCTTC. Translated, it gives CASSRRLEFTMEQFF.

The chain uses TRBV6-5 and TRBJ1-1; D is uncertain. The CDR3 is 13 residues long. Germline loops: CDR1 MNHEY, CDR2 SVGAGI. V was shortened by 6 bases and J by 5 bases, with 13 bases between the two germline ends. CDR3 amino acids: CASSPRRGTEAFF. In DNA, the CDR3 is TGTGCCAGCAGCCCTCGGCGCGGAACTGAAGCTTTCTTT.

CDR3 loop: CASSLPAGASETQYF. CDR3 nucleotides: TGTGCCAGCAGTTTACCCGCTGGGGCTTCAGAGACCCAGTACTTC. The gene calls are TRBV28 and TRBJ2-5; D possibly corresponds to TRBD1 (5 bases). The length of the CDR3 is 15 residues. Germline V lookup: CDR1 MDHEN, CDR2 SYDVKM. Between the trimmed V and J ends, which lost 2 bases and 4 bases, there was a span of 14 bases.

V gene TRBV5-6 combines with J gene TRBJ2-3; D is unresolved. Germline V gene data show CDR1 as SGHDT and CDR2 as YYEEEE. CDR3 length: 13 amino acids. Trimming left V 2 bases short and J 5 bases short, with 9 bases between. The CDR3: CASSLKGIDTQYF. CDR3 bases: TGTGCCAGCAGCTTAAAGGGAATAGATACGCAGTATTTT.

The V gene is TRBV6-1, the J gene TRBJ2-4; 10 bases align to TRBD2. This CDR3 contains 15 residues. Unmatched junction bases numbered 3, after V lost 2 bases and J lost 5 bases. CDR1 is MNHNS, CDR2 SASEGT, per germline. The CDR3: CASSEQLAGENIQYF. CDR3 bases: TGTGCCAGCAGTGAACAGCTAGCGGGGGAAAACATTCAGTACTTC.

This clone was detected only once. This chain links TRBV6-6 with TRBJ2-3; D unresolved. Germline CDR1 MNHNY, CDR2 SVGAGI (reference sequence). The ends were cut back, 2 bases at V and 3 bases at J, with 12 bases in the middle. The CDR3 length is 15 residues. CDR3 nucleotide sequence: TGTGCCAGCAGTTACGGTAGCTCTCTGACAGATACGCAGTATTTT. Amino acid sequence: CASSYGSSLTDTQYF.

This chain uses TRBV7-2 with TRBJ2-1; TRBD1 aligns across 10 bases. V was pared by 2 bases and J by 9 bases, with 7 bases of the junction left unmatched. Germline assignment: CDR1 SGHTA and CDR2 FQGNSA. CDR3 length: 15 residues. The CDR3 region is CASSLRGQGIGEQFF. CDR3 DNA sequence: TGTGCCAGCAGCTTAAGGGGACAGGGGATAGGTGAGCAGTTCTTC.

The chain links TRBV7-6 to TRBJ1-3; no clear D gene. The CDR3 is 15 amino acids. The V gene lost 1 base and the J gene lost 0 bases, with 7 bases spanning the gap. CDR1 SGHVS and CDR2 FNYEAQ come from the germline V gene. The CDR3 bases are TGTGCCAGCAGCTTAGGGCAGCCCTCTGGAAACACCATATATTTT. Its protein product is CASSLGQPSGNTIYF.

The chain has TRBV7-8 and TRBJ1-5, with D tentatively TRBD1 (6 bases). The CDR3 sequence is 14 residues long. V lost 1 base and J 6 bases, leaving 10 bases between the germline ends. Germline V CDR1 and CDR2: SGHVS, FQNEAQ. The CDR3 is CASSLVGGGQPQHF. In nucleotides, the CDR3 is TGTGCCAGCAGCTTAGTAGGGGGAGGTCAGCCCCAGCATTTT. Supplemented by reference TRBV7-8 and TRBJ1-5, the full variable domain reads GAGVSQSPRYKVAKRGQDVALRCDPISGHVSLFWYQQALGQGPEFLTYFQNEAQLDKSGLPSDRFFAERPEGSVSTLKIQRTQQEDSAVYLCASSLVGGGQPQHFGDGTRLSIL.

This clone was seen only once. This chain uses TRBV11-3 with TRBJ2-1, with D perhaps matching TRBD2 (7 bases). The CDR3 is 17 residues long. Trimming pared 5 bases from V and 2 bases from J, leaving 19 bases between. Germline V gene lookup returns CDR1 SGHNT and CDR2 YENEEA. The CDR3 loop reads CASSRGGGGGTYNEQFF. CDR3 DNA sequence: TGTGCCAGCAGCCGAGGCGGGGGCGGCGGGACCTACAATGAGCAGTTCTTC.

The rearrangement joins TRBV5-1 to TRBJ1-3; the D gene is possibly TRBD1 (5 bases). Germline values: CDR1 SGHRS, CDR2 YFSETQ. This CDR3 comprises 17 residues. V lost 0 bases and J lost 1, with 14 bases in between. The CDR3 DNA reads TGCGCCAGCAGCTTGGCGGGACCTACTGCGTCTGGAAACACCATATATTTT. Its translation is CASSLAGPTASGNTIYF. The entire variable domain, with the rest obtained from reference TRBV5-1 and TRBJ1-3, is as follows: KAGVTQTPRYLIKTRGQQVTLSCSPISGHRSVSWYQQTPGQGLQFLFEYFSETQRNKGNFPGRFSGRQFSNSRSEMNVSTLELGDSALYLCASSLAGPTASGNTIYFGEGSWLTVV.

The V and J genes are TRBV5-4 and TRBJ1-2; D unresolved. Trimming pared 3 bases from V and 5 bases from J, leaving 8 bases between. Germline assignment: CDR1 SGHNT and CDR2 YYREEE (reference sequence). CDR3 length: 12 amino acids. The CDR3 DNA sequence: TGTGCCAGCAGCTCCGACACTTATGGCTACACCTTC. Its translation: CASSSDTYGYTF.

The chain combines TRBV18 with TRBJ2-1; D is uncertain. This CDR3 is built from 13 residues. V lost 3 bases and J lost 7, with 10 bases in between. Germline lookup yields CDR1 KGHSH and CDR2 LQKENI. CDR3 protein: CASSPLVRNEQFF. For the CDR3, the DNA is TGTGCCAGCTCACCCTTAGTTAGGAATGAGCAGTTCTTC. Looking up the rest from reference TRBV18 and TRBJ2-1 gives the full variable domain: NAGVMQNPRHLVRRRGQEARLRCSPMKGHSHVYWYRQLPEEGLKFMVYLQKENIIDESGMPKERFSAEFPKEGPSILRIQQVVRGDSAAYFCASSPLVRNEQFFGPGTRLTVL.

The chain uses TRBV27 and TRBJ2-1, with 7 bases identical to TRBD2. The ends lost 6 bases at V and 8 bases at J; junction bases unmatched: 10. Germline V gene sequence: CDR1 MNHEY, CDR2 SMNVEV (reference sequence). This CDR3 has 14 amino acids. In DNA, the CDR3 is TGTGCCAGCAGCCACCATGGAGGGAGGGATGAGCAGTTCTTC. Amino acid sequence: CASSHHGGRDEQFF.

The chain joins TRBV11-3 to TRBJ2-5; D gene unclear. CDR1 and CDR2 (germline): SGHNT, YENEEA. The CDR3 spans 12 residues. The V end lost 3 bases, the J end lost 0 bases, and 2 bases lay between the germline ends. CDR3 in amino acids: CASSFDQETQYF. The CDR3 DNA sequence: TGTGCCAGCAGCTTTGACCAAGAGACCCAGTACTTC. Variable domain in full (rest from reference TRBV11-3 and TRBJ2-5): EAGVVQSPRYKIIEKKQPVAFWCNPISGHNTLYWYLQNLGQGPELLIRYENEEAVDDSQLPKDRFSAERLKGVDSTLKIQPAELGDSAVYLCASSFDQETQYFGPGTRLLVL.

CDR3 sequence: CASSLLAASTDTQYF. The CDR3 DNA is TGCGCCAGCAGCTTGCTTGCCGCTAGCACAGATACGCAGTATTTT. The V and J genes are TRBV5-1 and TRBJ2-3, with D hard to call. Looked up from germline, CDR1 is SGHRS and CDR2 is YFSETQ. CDR3 length: 15 residues. Trimming took 1 base from V and 0 from J, leaving 9 bases between them.

This clone appeared a few times. The chain has TRBV7-8 and TRBJ1-4; no firm D call. V lost 3 bases to trimming and J lost 5 bases, with 7 bases between them. Germline CDR1 and CDR2: SGHVS and FQNEAQ. This CDR3 spans 13 amino acids. The CDR3 sequence is CASSFRPNEKLFF. In DNA form, the CDR3 reads TGTGCCAGCAGCTTTCGTCCGAATGAAAAACTGTTTTTT.

The chain employs TRBV2 and TRBJ1-1, with 8 bases aligning to TRBD1. The CDR3 contains 12 residues. Unmatched junction bases numbered 6, after V lost 3 bases and J lost 12 bases. CDR1 is SNHLY, CDR2 FYNNEI, per germline. The CDR3 DNA follows: TGTGCCAGCAGTGAGTCGGACAGGGTTTCTTTCTTT. Protein sequence: CASSESDRVSFF.